This TCR beta chain was recorded in a study of ipilimumab plus nivolumab after autologous stem cell transplantation. Study-level points and caveats: Per the authors, repertoire, Treg and microbiota data justify further study.

Repertoires were generated with immunoSEQ multiplex PCR, while TCRdb's copy carries only in-frame clones and drops some. The data contain around 20,000 clones, over 65% of them singletons. About this clone itself: Its antigen is unidentified.

Starting 14 to 28 days after autologous transplant, ipilimumab 1 mg/kg was given. Through week 26, nivolumab 3 mg/kg IV was given weeks 1, 4, 7, 10, then biweekly. The sample here was PBMCs, taken in a trial of ipilimumab plus nivolumab as post-transplant consolidation. The source is a male donor with diffuse large B-cell lymphoma.

The DNA of the CDR3 is TGCGCCAGCAGCATGGAGTTTAGGGGCGCGGGGACTGAAGCTTTCTTT. Protein sequence: CASSMEFRGAGTEAFF. This chain links TRBV5-1 with TRBJ1-1; TRBD1 might be the D (5 bases). The length of the CDR3 is 16 residues. Germline V gene sequence: CDR1 SGHRS, CDR2 YFSETQ. The V and J ends lost 4 bases and 5 bases respectively, with 21 bases between them.